A single sample is the source of the 9 T cell receptor beta chains below, sequenced in a study of tumor-infiltrating lymphocytes in primary liver carcinoma. RNA was extracted from whole blood without cell sorting, alongside germline DNA. Total RNA amounting to 450 to 550 ng was the source from which TCR beta cDNA was made with a constant-region primer. Slightly modified ARM-PCR with three nested multiplex PCR rounds yielded TCR beta libraries. The first two PCR rounds, around 11 cycles each, used TRBV1-TRBV30 forward primers and a C-beta reverse primer. TCRdb reanalysed the multiplex PCR reads using MiXCR and keeps one entry per CDR3 protein. The sample has about 200,000 distinct CDR3 sequences; roughly two thirds are singletons. The specimen sequenced was peripheral blood. All receptors come from a woman aged 55-70 years with primary liver carcinoma and hepatitis B virus infection.

A few counts support this clonotype. Just one base apart from a much larger clone, this may be a read error. V usage is TRBV4-1 and J usage is TRBJ2-1; 11 bases line up with TRBD2. With V trimmed by 1 base and J by 13 bases, 15 bases remained unmatched. Per germline, CDR1 MGHRA and CDR2 YSYEKL. The CDR3 contains 17 residues. CDR3 sequence (DNA): TGCGCCAGCAGCCAAGGTAGCGGGAGGGCCGGGGCAAGTGATCAGTTCTTC. Translating it yields CASSQGSGRAGASDQFF.

This chain connects TRBV29-1 to TRBJ2-7; D ambiguous. The length of the CDR3 is 11 residues. Germline CDR1 and CDR2: SQVTM and ANQGSEA. This CDR3 is CSIYRPYEQYF. CDR3 DNA: TGCAGTATCTATCGACCCTACGAGCAGTACTTC.

A word on this clonotype: The junction departs from the called germline gene at one end, perhaps through a read error. This sequence joins TRBV6-5 and TRBJ1-1; 7 bases are a match to TRBD1. The CDR3 has 15 amino acids. Germline assignment: CDR1 MNHEY and CDR2 SVGAGI. The CDR3 nucleotides are TGTGCCAACAGTTATTCCGGGACAGAGAACACTGAAGCTTTCTTT. It is translated as CANSYSGTENTEAFF.

Regarding this clonotype: One end of the junction is discordant with germline, which a read error may explain. The chain employs TRBV7-9 and TRBJ1-4; 10 nucleotides align to TRBD1. The CDR3 sequence is 12 residues long. Per germline, CDR1 SEHNR and CDR2 FQNEAQ (reference sequence). CDR3 residues: CAKGQGNGKLFF. DNA for the CDR3: TGTGCCAAGGGACAGGGGAATGGAAAACTGTTTTTT.

In its sample, this clonotype was seen once. At one boundary the junction diverges from the germline segment, which might be a read error. The CDR3 coding sequence is TGTGTCAGCAGCTTAAGGGGACTAACGTACACGTCAGATACACAGTATTTT. Amino acids: CVSSLRGLTYTSDTQYF. The chain has TRBV11-2 and TRBJ2-3, with 7 bases lining up with TRBD2. The CDR3 contains 17 residues. The germline V gene has CDR1 SGHAT and CDR2 FQNNGV.

The chain carries TRBV28 and TRBJ2-5; 11 positions match TRBD2. J was trimmed by 1 base and V by 5 bases; bases with no gene match: 6. The CDR3 has 16 amino acids. Germline values: CDR1 MDHEN, CDR2 SYDVKM. DNA of the CDR3: TGTGCCAGCAGTCGAAGGACTAGCGGGTTCCAAGAGACCCAGTACTTC. It translates to CASSRRTSGFQETQYF.

V and J are TRBV12-3 or TRBV12-4 and TRBJ1-4; 7 bases line up with TRBD1. The CDR3 contains 14 residues. V trimming: 6 bases; J trimming: 7 bases; junction bases outside the gene matches: 8. In DNA, the CDR3 is TGTGCCAGCAGCCCGACAGGGCTGGGTGAAAAACTGTTTTTT. This codes for CASSPTGLGEKLFF.

As DNA, the CDR3 is TGTGCCAGCAGCCCCTCCGGGACAGGGACAAGCGAGCAGTACTTC. This codes for CASSPSGTGTSEQYF. This chain links TRBV7-9 with TRBJ2-7, with 9 bases matching TRBD1. Germline trimming cut 5 bases from V and 6 bases from J; bases unmatched to any gene: 11. The germline CDR1 and CDR2 sequences are SEHNR and FQNEAQ (reference sequence). There are 15 residues in the CDR3.

Note on this clonotype: This could be a read error, since a much larger clone is one nucleotide away. This chain connects TRBV5-4 to TRBJ2-1; a possible D gene is TRBD2 (6 bases). Germline V gene data show CDR1 as SGHNT and CDR2 as YYREEE (reference sequence). V shed 3 bases and J shed 5 bases, with 21 bases lying between them. The CDR3 length is 17 residues. This CDR3 reads CASSSELPGLSNNEQFF. In DNA form, the CDR3 reads TGTGCCAGCAGCTCAGAACTACCGGGACTGAGCAACAATGAGCAGTTCTTC.